The 4 T cell receptor beta chains below all came from one sample that was sequenced in a study of identifying expanded T cells in peripheral blood. The assay was immunoSEQ multiplex PCR, and TCRdb's table has in-frame clones only and misses some. The sample shows tens of thousands of clones, 70% to 90% of them seen only once. Sequenced input: blood. These receptors originate from a person aged 18 to 69 in good health.

The rearrangement joins TRBV6-5 to TRBJ1-2; TRBD1 might be the D (5 bases). Germline V lookup: CDR1 MNHEY, CDR2 SVGAGI. The V end was cut by 2 bases, the J end by 4 bases, with 14 bases between. The CDR3 consists of 15 residues. The CDR3 spells CASSYGTGTIYGYTF. The CDR3 DNA is TGTGCCAGCAGTTACGGTACCGGGACGATCTATGGCTACACCTTC.

This chain joins TRBV20-1 and TRBJ1-2; D gene unclear. From germline, CDR1 is DFQATT and CDR2 SNEGSKA (reference sequence). The CDR3 covers 11 residues. The V end lost 2 bases, the J end lost 7 bases, and 8 bases lay between the germline ends. The CDR3 here is CSARSGAGYTF. The DNA of the CDR3 is TGCAGTGCTAGATCGGGAGCTGGCTACACCTTC.

As concerns this clone: The sample has other DNA sequences that encode this CDR3 too. The chain is built from TRBV5-4 and TRBJ2-5; TRBD1 might be the D (6 bases). The CDR3 consists of 14 residues. Germline V gives CDR1 SGHNT, CDR2 YYREEE (reference sequence). V lost 4 bases and J lost 0, with 10 bases in between. This chain's CDR3 is CASSPGQNQETQYF. CDR3 nucleotides: TGTGCCAGCAGCCCCGGACAGAACCAAGAGACCCAGTACTTC.

The rearrangement uses TRBV11-2 and TRBJ1-2; D ambiguous. V lost 1 base to trimming and J lost 4 bases, with 10 bases between them. The CDR3 runs to 14 residues. Germline lookup yields CDR1 SGHAT and CDR2 FQNNGV. This CDR3 reads CASSLAPGSYGYTF. DNA of the CDR3: TGTGCCAGCAGCTTAGCTCCCGGGTCCTATGGCTACACCTTC.